These T cell receptor beta chains were read from a single sample in a study of cytomegalovirus exposure and HLA in healthy donors. Sequenced by immunoSEQ multiplex PCR; TCRdb stores in-frame clones only, minus some. Of some 120,000 clones listed, roughly 93% are singletons. Material for sequencing was PBMCs. These receptors originate from a woman between 18 and 29 years old in good health and CMV-seronegative. The CDR3 runs from the conserved cysteine through the conserved F or W. Each record gives: V gene, J gene, clone size, D gene, CDR3 DNA, CDR3 protein. The D gene is left open where the match is weak. Clone size is shown for a subset of rows, as once, few, many or a class of expanded clone.

TRBV28	TRBJ2-2	NA	TRBD1	TGTGCCAGCAGTTCTCCGGGACAGGTTCCCGGGGAGCTGTTTTTT	CASSSPGQVPGELFF
TRBV6-5	TRBJ2-7	NA	NA	TGTGCCAGCAGTTCTAGCTCCTACGAGCAGTACTTC	CASSSSSYEQYF
TRBV7-9	TRBJ2-5	NA	TRBD1	TGTGCCAGCAGCTTAGCGACAGGGGTCCAAGAGACCCAGTACTTC	CASSLATGVQETQYF
TRBV11-2	TRBJ2-5	NA	NA	TGTGCCAGCAGTCCCGACAGGGCCGGGGGTTTTAAGGAGACCCAGTACTTC	CASSPDRAGGFKETQYF
TRBV4-1	TRBJ1-2	NA	TRBD1	TGCGCCAGCAGCCCCGGACAGGGCCACTATGGCTACACCTTC	CASSPGQGHYGYTF
TRBV5-1	TRBJ1-3	NA	NA	TGCGCCAGCAGCGGGGGGACGTTTTGGTCTGGAAACACCATATATTTT	CASSGGTFWSGNTIYF
TRBV6-5	TRBJ1-4	NA	TRBD1	TGTGCCAGCAGTTACTCGGCAGGGGGCAACGAAAAACTGTTTTTT	CASSYSAGGNEKLFF
TRBV10-2	TRBJ1-2	NA	TRBD1	TGCGCCAGCATGCCGGGACAGGAATCGGTCTATGGCTACACCTTC	CASMPGQESVYGYTF
TRBV19	TRBJ1-4	NA	TRBD1	TGTGCCAGCCGCCCACAGGGGGCGAGTCTCTTCCTTGGGGAGAACGAAAAACTGTTTTTT	CASRPQGASLFLGENEKLFF
TRBV28	TRBJ2-6	NA	TRBD1	TGTGCCAGCAGGGGGACAGGGGGCACTGGGGCCAACGTCCTGACTTTC	CASRGTGGTGANVLTF
TRBV7-2	TRBJ2-1	once	TRBD2	TGTGCCAGCAGCTTAAGCGGGGGAAGCTCCTACAATGAGCAGTTCTTC	CASSLSGGSSYNEQFF
TRBV28	TRBJ1-3	NA	NA	TGTGCCAGCAGTTTATCCTTCGGTGTCTCCGGAAACACCATATATTTT	CASSLSFGVSGNTIYF
TRBV29-1	TRBJ2-3	NA	TRBD2	TGCAGCGTTGTAACTAGCGGGACAGATACGCAGTATTTT	CSVVTSGTDTQYF
TRBV5-4	TRBJ2-2	NA	NA	TGTGCCAGCAGCCCCGTAGGTGCGGCAGCGAACACCGGGGAGCTGTTTTTT	CASSPVGAAANTGELFF
TRBV7-6	TRBJ2-5	NA	TRBD1	TGTGCCAGCAGCCCACAGGGGGCCGTGGAGACCCAGTACTTC	CASSPQGAVETQYF
TRBV2	TRBJ1-4	NA	NA	TGTGCCAGCAGTGAGGGGGGTCACCGTAATGAAAAACTGTTTTTT	CASSEGGHRNEKLFF
TRBV18	TRBJ1-2	NA	TRBD1	TGTGCCAGCTCACTAGTTCCGGGACAGGGACCCCCTGGCTACACCTTC	CASSLVPGQGPPGYTF
TRBV6-1	TRBJ2-1	NA	NA	TGTGCCAGCAGTGAAATCCGCCGATCACGGTCTATCTACAATGAGCAGTTCTTC	CASSEIRRSRSIYNEQFF
TRBV6-5	TRBJ1-1	NA	NA	TGTGCCAGCATTCTGGCTAGTGAAGCTTTCTTT	CASILASEAFF
TRBV19	TRBJ2-7	NA	NA	TGTGCCAGTAGTATTGGAGATCAGAGCTCCTACGAGCAGTACTTC	CASSIGDQSSYEQYF
TRBV5-1	TRBJ2-7	NA	TRBD1	TGCGCCAGCAGCGCCTTAACGGGTCGGGACAGGGTGTACGAGCAGTACTTC	CASSALTGRDRVYEQYF
TRBV19	TRBJ1-5	NA	TRBD1	TGTGCCAGTAGCGGCGACCGGGACAGACATCAGCCCCAGCATTTT	CASSGDRDRHQPQHF
TRBV16	TRBJ1-1	NA	NA	TGTGCCAGCAGCCCACGGGGGGGCTCGGGCACTGAAGCTTTCTTT	CASSPRGGSGTEAFF
TRBV5-6	TRBJ1-3	NA	NA	TGTGCCAGCAGTCTTTTATCAGGTTACTCTGGAAACACCATATATTTT	CASSLLSGYSGNTIYF
TRBV7-8	TRBJ2-5	NA	TRBD2	TGTGCCAGCAGCTACCCGCTGCGGACTAGCGGGAGGCCAATTCAAGAGACCCAGTACTTC	CASSYPLRTSGRPIQETQYF
TRBV19	TRBJ1-2	NA	TRBD1	TGTGCCAGTAGCCTTGCTAGGGGGCTCAACTATGGCTACACCTTC	CASSLARGLNYGYTF
TRBV5-8	TRBJ2-3	NA	NA	TGTGCCAGCAGCTTGCGTAGCACAGATACGCAGTATTTT	CASSLRSTDTQYF
TRBV6-5	TRBJ2-1	once	NA	TGTGCCAGCAGTTATTTCGCAGATTTTAATGAGCAGTTCTTC	CASSYFADFNEQFF
TRBV2	TRBJ1-5	NA	NA	TGTGCCAGCAGTGAAGGGGGGCGCCGCAATCAGCCCCAGCATTTT	CASSEGGRRNQPQHF
TRBV28	TRBJ2-2	NA	NA	TGTGCCAGCACGCGAGCGGCAAGGCGCACCGGGGAGCTGTTTTTT	CASTRAARRTGELFF
TRBV4-1	TRBJ2-1	NA	NA	TGCGCCAGCAGCCAAGATACTAGAGAGAGGTTCAATGAGCAGTTCTTC	CASSQDTRERFNEQFF
TRBV5-1	TRBJ1-1	NA	NA	TGCGCCAGCAGCGTGGACAGTGCTATGAACACTGAAGCTTTCTTT	CASSVDSAMNTEAFF
TRBV27	TRBJ2-2	NA	NA	TGTGCCAGCAGTTTTCTTGGCAGTGGGCGGGGAAACACCGGGGAGCTGTTTTTT	CASSFLGSGRGNTGELFF
TRBV18	TRBJ2-2	NA	NA	TGTGCCAGCTCACCCGTACGGGGAACCGGGGAGCTGTTTTTT	CASSPVRGTGELFF
TRBV5-4	TRBJ2-5	NA	TRBD1	TGTGCCAGCACCCAAGGGGGCAAAGAGACCCAGTACTTC	CASTQGGKETQYF
TRBV9	TRBJ1-2	NA	TRBD1	TGTGCCAGCAGCGCTACCGGGACAGGGGCCTATGGCTACACCTTC	CASSATGTGAYGYTF
TRBV14	TRBJ2-7	NA	NA	TGTGCCAGCAATGAAGAGCCATCCATCTCATTCTACGAGCAGTACTTC	CASNEEPSISFYEQYF
TRBV5-4	TRBJ2-7	NA	NA	TGTGCCAGCAGCTCCGGACAGATCCCCTACGAGCAGTACTTC	CASSSGQIPYEQYF
TRBV4-1	TRBJ2-7	few	TRBD1	TGCGCCAGCAGCTATCCGGGACAGGGGGACGAGCAGTACTTC	CASSYPGQGDEQYF
TRBV2	TRBJ2-3	NA	TRBD1	TGTGCCAGCAGGGACAGGGGGTATACGCAGTATTTT	CASRDRGYTQYF
TRBV12-5	TRBJ1-5	NA	NA	TGTGCTAGTGGTTTGGGAGCTGTTCAGGGAGGACAGCCCCAGCATTTT	CASGLGAVQGGQPQHF
TRBV23-1	TRBJ1-5	NA	TRBD1	TGCGCCAGCAGTCGGACAGGGGGCAGCAATCAGCCCCAGCATTTT	CASSRTGGSNQPQHF
TRBV5-6	TRBJ2-1	once	TRBD2	TGTGCCAGCAGCCCAGGTTGGAGCGGGAATACTGGCAATGAGCAGTTCTTC	CASSPGWSGNTGNEQFF
TRBV28	TRBJ2-1	NA	TRBD2	TGTGCCAGCCAAAGGATAGCGGGGGCCCGGCAGTTCTTC	CASQRIAGARQFF